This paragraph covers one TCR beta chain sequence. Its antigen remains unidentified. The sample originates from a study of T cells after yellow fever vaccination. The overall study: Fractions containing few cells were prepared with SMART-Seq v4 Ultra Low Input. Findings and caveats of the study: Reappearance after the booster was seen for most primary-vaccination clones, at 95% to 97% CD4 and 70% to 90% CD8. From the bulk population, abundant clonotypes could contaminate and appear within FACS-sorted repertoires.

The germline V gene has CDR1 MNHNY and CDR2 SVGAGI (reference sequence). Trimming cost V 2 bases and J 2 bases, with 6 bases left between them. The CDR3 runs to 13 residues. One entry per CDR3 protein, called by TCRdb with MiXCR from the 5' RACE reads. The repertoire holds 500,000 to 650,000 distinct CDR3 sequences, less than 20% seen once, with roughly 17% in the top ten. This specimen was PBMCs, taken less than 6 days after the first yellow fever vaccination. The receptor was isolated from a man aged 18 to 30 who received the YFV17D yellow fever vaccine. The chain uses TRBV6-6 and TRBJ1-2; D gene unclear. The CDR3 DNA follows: TGTGCCAGCAGTTACGACGGCAACTATGGCTACACCTTC. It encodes CASSYDGNYGYTF.